One and the same sample provided the 22 T cell receptor beta chains below, sequenced in a study of cytomegalovirus exposure and HLA in healthy donors. The study ran its PCR with 60 Vbeta and 13 Jbeta primers. The data were produced by immunoSEQ multiplex PCR, yet TCRdb's version contains in-frame clones alone and is incomplete. The sample lists 140,000 to 150,000 clones; 66% were seen once. Input material: PBMCs. Every receptor here comes from a woman aged 60-75 years in good health and CMV-seronegative.

This chain joins TRBV9 and TRBJ1-3; D not certain. CDR1 is SGDLS and CDR2 is YYNGEE in the germline V gene. The CDR3 has 14 residues. Trimming took 5 bases from V and 2 from J, leaving 11 bases between them. Written as DNA, the CDR3 is TGTGCCAGCAGTTGGAGGGAAGCTGGAAACACCATATATTTT. This codes for CASSWREAGNTIYF.

V and J are TRBV28 and TRBJ2-1, with 9 bases aligning to TRBD2. Germline V CDR1 and CDR2: MDHEN, SYDVKM. This CDR3 has 16 amino acids. The junction had 12 bases not matched to a gene; V was cut back by 8 bases and J by 4 bases. CDR3 in amino acids: CASELASGNKYNEQFF. The CDR3 nucleotides are TGTGCCAGCGAGTTGGCTAGCGGGAACAAATACAATGAGCAGTTCTTC.

In this sample, this clone turned up a few times. CDR3 coding DNA: TGTGCCAGCAGCGTAGAGGGGGGGCTGGCCGGGGAGCTGTTTTTT. This encodes CASSVEGGLAGELFF. This sequence joins TRBV9 and TRBJ2-2; possibly TRBD2 for D (7 bases). CDR1 SGDLS and CDR2 YYNGEE come from the germline V gene. The germline V and J ends were trimmed by 0 bases and 6 bases, with 12 bases remaining between them. This CDR3 has 15 amino acids.

The chain recombines TRBV21-1 with TRBJ2-3; the table calls TRBD1, which could not be checked here. TRBV21-1 is a recognized pseudogene. The CDR3 runs to 17 residues. This CDR3 is CASSTKGQGAYTDTQYF. The CDR3 DNA sequence: TGTGCCAGCAGCACCAAGGGACAGGGGGCTTACACAGATACGCAGTATTTT.

The gene calls are TRBV7-8 and TRBJ2-1; the match to TRBD2 covers 13 bases. This CDR3 is 16 amino acids long. Trimming took 5 bases from V and 5 from J; bases not matched to a gene: 6. Germline values: CDR1 SGHVS, CDR2 FQNEAQ. The CDR3 nucleotides are TGTGCCAGCAGCACCACTAGCGGGAGGGCCAACAATGAGCAGTTCTTC. Encoded protein: CASSTTSGRANNEQFF.

The chain uses TRBV7-8 and TRBJ2-1; a weak D match, TRBD2 (5 bases). The CDR3 is 15 residues long. Germline loops: CDR1 SGHVS, CDR2 FQNEAQ. Trimming shortened V by 1 base and J by 6 bases, and 13 bases separated the two germline ends. CDR3 nucleotides: TGTGCCAGCAGCTTAGGGAGGACCCTTAGCAATGAGCAGTTCTTC. It yields the protein CASSLGRTLSNEQFF. Full variable domain (outside the CDR3, taken from reference TRBV7-8 and TRBJ2-1): GAGVSQSPRYKVAKRGQDVALRCDPISGHVSLFWYQQALGQGPEFLTYFQNEAQLDKSGLPSDRFFAERPEGSVSTLKIQRTQQEDSAVYLCASSLGRTLSNEQFFGPGTRLTVL.

This clone was detected only once. The CDR3 DNA reads as TGCAGCGTTGAAGTCAGGACAGGGGGTAACTCTGGGGCCAACGTCCTGACTTTC. This codes for CSVEVRTGGNSGANVLTF. The rearrangement joins TRBV29-1 to TRBJ2-6; TRBD1 matches 10 bases. This CDR3 contains 18 residues. From germline, CDR1 is SQVTM and CDR2 ANQGSEA. V dropped 1 base and J dropped 0; count of bases not matched to a gene: 6.

The CDR3 nucleotides read TGTGCCAGCAGTTACGCTGGGACGGGAGGGGCAGAGACCCAGTACTTC. Translating it yields CASSYAGTGGAETQYF. This rearrangement joins TRBV6-5 to TRBJ2-5; 8 bases are a match to TRBD2. The CDR3 has 16 residues. The V gene end was trimmed by 2 bases and the J gene end by 4 bases; junction bases not matched to a gene: 9. CDR1 MNHEY and CDR2 SVGAGI come from the germline V gene.

The chain recombines TRBV29-1 with TRBJ1-1; D possibly corresponds to TRBD1 (6 bases). This CDR3 has 13 residues. Between the trimmed V and J ends, which lost 6 bases and 1 base, there was a span of 12 bases. The germline V gene has CDR1 SQVTM and CDR2 ANQGSEA. CDR3 DNA: TGCAGCGTCGCCACAGGGTGGAACACTGAAGCTTTCTTT. It translates to CSVATGWNTEAFF.

This clone appeared a few times. The chain combines TRBV28 with TRBJ1-5; 8 nucleotides match TRBD1. V was clipped by 1 base and J by 7 bases; unmatched bases: 9. The CDR3 is made up of 16 amino acids. Germline values: CDR1 MDHEN, CDR2 SYDVKM. The CDR3 DNA is TGTGCCAGCAGTTTATTGAGGGCAGGGGGCGAGCAGCCCCAGCATTTT. Translated: CASSLLRAGGEQPQHF. The variable domain in full, with the rest retrieved from reference TRBV28 and TRBJ1-5, is DVKVTQSSRYLVKRTGEKVFLECVQDMDHENMFWYRQDPGLGLRLIYFSYDVKMKEKGDIPEGYSVSREKKERFSLILESASTNQTSMYLCASSLLRAGGEQPQHFGDGTRLSIL.

In regard to this clone: The junction and the germline gene differ at one end; a read error may be behind it. Here the CDR3 reads CASNDRFNYGYPF. The CDR3 coding sequence is TGTGCCAGCAACGACAGATTTAACTATGGCTACCCCTTC. V and J are TRBV2 and TRBJ1-2; D may be TRBD1 (5 bases). Germline values: CDR1 SNHLY, CDR2 FYNNEI. The CDR3 contains 13 residues.

This clone came up a few times. The chain recombines TRBV6-5 with TRBJ1-2; 9 nucleotides align to TRBD1. The germline gives CDR1 MNHEY, CDR2 SVGAGI. V trimming: 0 bases; J trimming: 8 bases; junction bases outside the gene matches: 7. The CDR3 length is 15 residues. The CDR3 spells CASSYSWTGVSGYTF. CDR3 nucleotide sequence: TGTGCCAGCAGTTACTCTTGGACAGGGGTTTCAGGCTACACCTTC.

The chain carries TRBV10-3 and TRBJ1-5; 8 bases fit TRBD1. Trimming took 8 bases from V and 7 from J; bases not matched to a gene: 4. The CDR3 length is 12 residues. Germline V gives CDR1 ENHRY, CDR2 SYGVKD. CDR3 sequence: CAIGTGGQPQHF. The CDR3, as DNA: TGTGCCATCGGTACAGGGGGACAGCCCCAGCATTTT.

About this clone: The same CDR3 arises from other DNA sequences in this sample as well. The V and J genes are TRBV11-3 and TRBJ2-7; no reliable D call. V gave up 5 bases and J gave up 0 bases, with 11 bases separating them. The CDR3 sequence is 14 residues long. CDR1 and CDR2 (germline): SGHNT, YENEEA. Here the CDR3 reads CASSLGPSSYEQYF. CDR3 DNA sequence: TGTGCCAGCAGCCTAGGGCCCAGCTCCTACGAGCAGTACTTC.

This chain uses TRBV4-3 with TRBJ2-5; possible D gene TRBD2, 6 bases. The CDR3 contains 14 residues. Trimming cost V 1 base and J 7 bases, with 13 bases left between them. Germline CDR1 and CDR2: LGHNA and YSLEER. In nucleotides, the CDR3 is TGCGCCAGCAGCCAAGTGGTGGGGGGAGGGACCCAGTACTTC. Protein: CASSQVVGGGTQYF.

V gene TRBV5-6 combines with J gene TRBJ1-6; 9 bases agree with TRBD1. The CDR3 loop spans 13 amino acids. V was clipped by 6 bases and J by 7 bases; unmatched bases: 2. Germline V CDR1 and CDR2: SGHDT, YYEEEE. CDR3 DNA sequence: TGTGCCAGCAACGGACAGGGGAATTCACCCCTCCACTTT. Its translation: CASNGQGNSPLHF.

The chain is built from TRBV6-5 and TRBJ1-1; D perhaps matches TRBD1 (6 bases). There are 16 residues in the CDR3. CDR1 is MNHEY and CDR2 is SVGAGI in the germline V gene. Trimming shortened V by 4 bases and J by 0 bases, and 15 bases separated the two germline ends. The CDR3 region is CASSSPRTALNTEAFF. The CDR3 DNA follows: TGTGCCAGCAGTTCTCCTCGGACAGCACTGAACACTGAAGCTTTCTTT.

The gene calls are TRBV19 and TRBJ1-6; D gene unclear. Trimming stripped 7 bases from V and 2 bases from J, with 9 bases between. The germline CDR1 and CDR2 sequences are LNHDA and SQIVND (reference sequence). The CDR3 contains 14 residues. The CDR3 sequence: CASTGSTYNSPLHF. In DNA, the CDR3 is TGTGCCAGTACGGGTAGCACCTATAATTCACCCCTCCACTTT. Looking up the rest from reference TRBV19 and TRBJ1-6 gives the full variable domain: DGGITQSPKYLFRKEGQNVTLSCEQNLNHDAMYWYRQDPGQGLRLIYYSQIVNDFQKGDIAEGYSVSREKKESFPLTVTSAQKNPTAFYLCASTGSTYNSPLHFGNGTRLTVT.

The gene calls are TRBV9 and TRBJ2-2, with no clear D. The ends were cut back, 1 base at V and 8 bases at J, with 6 bases in the middle. The germline gives CDR1 SGDLS, CDR2 YYNGEE. The CDR3 spans 12 residues. CDR3 residues: CASSVRLGELFF. The CDR3 bases are TGTGCCAGCAGCGTACGGTTGGGGGAGCTGTTTTTT.

This chain joins TRBV20-1 and TRBJ2-3; D remains unclear. With 7 bases removed from V and 5 bases from J, the gap between germline ends came to 4 bases. The CDR3 spans 9 residues. Germline CDR1 DFQATT, CDR2 SNEGSKA (reference sequence). The CDR3 nucleotides read TGCAGTGTTAAAGATACGCAGTATTTT. The encoded protein is CSVKDTQYF.

This chain connects TRBV19 to TRBJ1-2, with D possibly matching TRBD1 (5 bases). CDR1 and CDR2 from the germline V gene are LNHDA and SQIVND (reference sequence). V gave up 6 bases and J gave up 8 bases, with 16 bases separating them. The CDR3 is made up of 13 amino acids. CDR3 amino acids: CASRPPGSGGYTF. CDR3 nucleotides: TGTGCCAGTAGGCCGCCAGGGTCGGGCGGCTACACCTTC.

V is TRBV18 and J is TRBJ2-5; TRBD2 matches 13 bases. This CDR3 spans 17 amino acids. The germline CDR1 and CDR2 sequences are KGHSH and LQKENI. V gave up 6 bases and J gave up 5 bases; unmatched junction bases: 12. CDR3 in DNA: TGTGCCAGCTCGCCTACTAGCGGGGGGGCCGTCGGGGAGACCCAGTACTTC. Translated: CASSPTSGGAVGETQYF.